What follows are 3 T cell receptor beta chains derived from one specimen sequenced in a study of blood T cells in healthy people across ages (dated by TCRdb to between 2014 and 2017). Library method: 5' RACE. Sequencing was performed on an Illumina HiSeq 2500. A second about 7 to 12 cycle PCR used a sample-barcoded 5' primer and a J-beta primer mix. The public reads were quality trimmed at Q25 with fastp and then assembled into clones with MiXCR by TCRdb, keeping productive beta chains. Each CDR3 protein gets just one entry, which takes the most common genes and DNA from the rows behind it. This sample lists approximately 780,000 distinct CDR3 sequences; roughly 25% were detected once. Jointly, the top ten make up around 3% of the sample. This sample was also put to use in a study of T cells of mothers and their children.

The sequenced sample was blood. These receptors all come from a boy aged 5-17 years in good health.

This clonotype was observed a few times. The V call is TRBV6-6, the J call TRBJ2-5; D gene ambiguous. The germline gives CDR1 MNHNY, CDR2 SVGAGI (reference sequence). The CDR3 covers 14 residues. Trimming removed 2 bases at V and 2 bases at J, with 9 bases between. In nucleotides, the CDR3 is TGTGCCAGCAGTTACGGCCTGCCACAAGAGACCCAGTACTTC. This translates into CASSYGLPQETQYF.

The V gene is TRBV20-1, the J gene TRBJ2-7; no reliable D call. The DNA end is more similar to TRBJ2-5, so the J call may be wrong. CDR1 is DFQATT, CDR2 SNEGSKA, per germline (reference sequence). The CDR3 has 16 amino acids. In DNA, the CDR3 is TGCAGTGCTAGAGAGCCCCCCCGGTTCGGTGGTCAGACCCAGTACTTC. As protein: CSAREPPRFGGQTQYF.

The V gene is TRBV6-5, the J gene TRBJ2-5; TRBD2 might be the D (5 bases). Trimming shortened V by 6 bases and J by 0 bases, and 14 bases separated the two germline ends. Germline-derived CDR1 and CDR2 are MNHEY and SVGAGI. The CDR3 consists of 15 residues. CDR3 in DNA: TGTGCCAGCAGAGGCAGCGGCAGTTACCAAGAGACCCAGTACTTC. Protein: CASRGSGSYQETQYF.